Following are 30 T cell receptor beta chains from one sample sequenced in a study of vaccination effects on CD4 cells after COVID-19. A 10-day culture period preceded the isolation of CD4+ T cells. Two doses of BNT162b2 or mRNA-1273 vaccine were administered to participants. No cognate antigen is known for these TCRs. Only in-frame clones appear in the TCRdb table, and some are missing; sequencing was by immunoSEQ multiplex PCR. The sample has 42,000 or so clones; 72% are singletons. The material sequenced was CD4+ T cells from PBMCs cultured without peptide, taken after COVID-19 vaccination. All receptors derive from a human donor who received a COVID-19 vaccine.

The chain employs TRBV6-4 and TRBJ2-2, with unresolved D. Trimming shortened V by 3 bases and J by 3 bases, and 5 bases separated the two germline ends. This CDR3 has 13 amino acids. In germline, CDR1 is MRHNA, CDR2 SNTAGT. In nucleotides, the CDR3 is TGTGCCAGCAGTGAAGCCGACACCGGGGAGCTGTTTTTT. This codes for CASSEADTGELFF.

The rearrangement links TRBV6-4 to TRBJ2-1, with D possibly TRBD2 on 6 matching bases. Germline-derived CDR1 and CDR2 are MRHNA and SNTAGT. V was shortened by 8 bases and J by 1 base, with 15 bases between the two germline ends. The CDR3 has 15 amino acids. The CDR3 DNA sequence: TGTGCCAGCCGGGACTCTTACTTATCCTACAATGAGCAGTTCTTC. Translating it yields CASRDSYLSYNEQFF.

Only a few counts were recorded for this clone. The chain joins TRBV11-3 to TRBJ2-2; 9 bases line up with TRBD1. V shed 4 bases, J shed 4 bases, and the junction held 7 bases outside the gene matches. There are 16 residues in the CDR3. Looked up from germline, CDR1 is SGHNT and CDR2 is YENEEA. The CDR3 loop reads CASSSRGTGTTGELFF. CDR3 coding DNA: TGTGCCAGCAGCTCTAGAGGGACAGGGACCACCGGGGAGCTGTTTTTT.

J is TRBJ1-2 and V is TRBV19; D possibly corresponds to TRBD1 (5 bases). The V and J ends lost 3 bases and 6 bases respectively, with 14 bases between them. The CDR3 has 14 amino acids. CDR1 is LNHDA, CDR2 SQIVND, per germline (reference sequence). In DNA, the CDR3 is TGTGCCAGTAGTATTTTCCCAGGGATGGATGGCTACACCTTC. Its translation: CASSIFPGMDGYTF.

In its sample, this clone was seen a few times. The rearrangement links TRBV6-5 to TRBJ1-4, with TRBD1 as a possible D gene (6 bases). Germline CDR1 MNHEY, CDR2 SVGAGI. V was shortened by 6 bases and J by 6 bases, with 14 bases between the two germline ends. The length of the CDR3 is 14 residues. CDR3: CASRQTGNYEKLFF. The DNA of the CDR3 is TGTGCCAGCAGACAAACAGGGAATTATGAAAAACTGTTTTTT.

The chain combines TRBV29-1 with TRBJ2-7, with D possibly TRBD2 on 6 matching bases. Trimming stripped 7 bases from V and 2 bases from J, with 15 bases between. Germline CDR1 reads SQVTM; CDR2 reads ANQGSEA. This CDR3 has 13 amino acids. Here the CDR3 reads CSGPGLPTYEQYF. The CDR3 coding sequence is TGCAGCGGACCGGGACTTCCTACCTACGAGCAGTACTTC.

The V gene is TRBV11-3, the J gene TRBJ1-1; D is ambiguous. Trimming left V 5 bases short and J 1 base short, with 11 bases between. Germline CDR1 SGHNT, CDR2 YENEEA. The CDR3 has 14 residues. The chain's CDR3 is CASSAGLGNTEAFF. In DNA form, the CDR3 reads TGTGCCAGCAGCGCAGGACTGGGGAACACTGAAGCTTTCTTT.

The rearrangement links TRBV24-1 to TRBJ2-3, with 7 bases aligning to TRBD2. V lost 8 bases, J lost 4 bases, and 8 bases stayed unmatched. This CDR3 spans 14 amino acids. The germline CDR1 and CDR2 sequences are KGHDR and SFDVKD. The CDR3 region has the DNA TGTGCCACCACCCGGGGGGTAGCTCCAGATACGCAGTATTTT. Translating it yields CATTRGVAPDTQYF.

This clone has only one observation. The chain uses TRBV14 and TRBJ1-1; D is unclear. V was trimmed by 2 bases and J by 1 base, leaving 14 bases between them. In germline, CDR1 is SGHDN, CDR2 FVKESK. CDR3 length equals 16 residues. CDR3 residues: CASSQSEGIGNTEAFF. The DNA of the CDR3 is TGTGCCAGCAGCCAATCCGAGGGCATCGGGAACACTGAAGCTTTCTTT.

This clone was seen a single time. The chain joins TRBV12-3 or TRBV12-4 to TRBJ2-7; D uncertain. This CDR3 has 12 residues. The V and J ends lost 3 bases and 3 bases respectively, with 6 bases between them. The CDR3 sequence: CASSFRGYEQYF. CDR3 DNA sequence: TGTGCCAGCAGTTTTCGTGGCTACGAGCAGTACTTC.

V usage is TRBV5-1 and J usage is TRBJ2-3, with TRBD2 matching over 11 bases. CDR1 is SGHRS, CDR2 YFSETQ, per germline. Trimming at V came to 0 bases and at J to 3 bases, leaving 3 bases not matched to a gene. The CDR3 consists of 16 residues. CDR3 sequence: CASSLVLAGGTDTQYF. CDR3 in DNA: TGCGCCAGCAGCTTGGTCTTAGCGGGGGGGACAGATACGCAGTATTTT.

The chain links TRBV4-1 to TRBJ1-6, with D possibly matching TRBD1 (5 bases). Germline CDR1 MGHRA, CDR2 YSYEKL. This CDR3 is 15 amino acids long. V gave up 4 bases and J gave up 5 bases, with 12 bases separating them. The CDR3 loop is CASSPTGGNNSPLHF. CDR3 sequence (DNA): TGCGCCAGCAGCCCGACCGGGGGTAATAATTCACCCCTCCACTTT.

The V gene is TRBV13, the J gene TRBJ2-7, with a possible D match to TRBD1 (7 bases). Germline CDR1 and CDR2: PRHDT and FYEKMQ (reference sequence). Trimming pared 2 bases from V and 2 bases from J, leaving 16 bases between. The CDR3 has 16 residues. DNA for the CDR3: TGTGCCAGCAGCTTAAGGTCAGGGGGGAACCCCTACGAGCAGTACTTC. It yields the protein CASSLRSGGNPYEQYF.

V gene TRBV7-2 combines with J gene TRBJ1-6, with D uncertain. V was cut by 1 base and J by 6 bases, with 10 bases left in between. Germline V lookup: CDR1 SGHTA, CDR2 FQGNSA. CDR3 length: 15 residues. DNA of the CDR3: TGTGCCAGCAGCTTAGGCGCGGGTCTTAATTCACCCCTCCACTTT. It yields the protein CASSLGAGLNSPLHF.

This clone turned up a few times. The chain recombines TRBV5-1 with TRBJ1-1; D gene unclear. This CDR3 spans 13 amino acids. The V and J ends lost 0 bases and 6 bases respectively, with 9 bases between them. Germline V gene lookup returns CDR1 SGHRS and CDR2 YFSETQ. CDR3 sequence (DNA): TGCGCCAGCAGCTTGGCTGGTAGGGCTGAAGCTTTCTTT. The encoded protein is CASSLAGRAEAFF. The whole variable domain, remainder taken from reference TRBV5-1 and TRBJ1-1, is KAGVTQTPRYLIKTRGQQVTLSCSPISGHRSVSWYQQTPGQGLQFLFEYFSETQRNKGNFPGRFSGRQFSNSRSEMNVSTLELGDSALYLCASSLAGRAEAFFGQGTRLTVV.

The rearrangement uses TRBV19 and TRBJ2-3, with 8 bases fitting TRBD1. CDR3 length equals 13 residues. With 10 bases clipped from V and 6 bases from J, the junction kept 9 bases outside the gene matches. Germline assignment: CDR1 LNHDA and CDR2 SQIVND (reference sequence). CDR3 in DNA: TGTGCCACCTCGGACAGGGCAAGCGATACGCAGTATTTT. Translation: CATSDRASDTQYF. Based on the CDR3 plus reference TRBV19 and TRBJ2-3, the full variable domain is DGGITQSPKYLFRKEGQNVTLSCEQNLNHDAMYWYRQDPGQGLRLIYYSQIVNDFQKGDIAEGYSVSREKKESFPLTVTSAQKNPTAFYLCATSDRASDTQYFGPGTRLTVL.

This clone appeared a single time. The chain links TRBV28 to TRBJ2-4, with 7 bases matching TRBD2. Germline CDR1 reads MDHEN; CDR2 reads SYDVKM. The CDR3 is 15 amino acids. With 9 bases clipped from V and 3 bases from J, the junction kept 11 bases outside the gene matches. CDR3 protein: CASCRMGGGKNIQYF. The CDR3 DNA reads as TGTGCCAGTTGTAGGATGGGGGGGGGCAAAAACATTCAGTACTTC. The whole variable domain, remainder taken from reference TRBV28 and TRBJ2-4, is DVKVTQSSRYLVKRTGEKVFLECVQDMDHENMFWYRQDPGLGLRLIYFSYDVKMKEKGDIPEGYSVSREKKERFSLILESASTNQTSMYLCASCRMGGGKNIQYFGAGTRLSVL.

This chain connects TRBV19 to TRBJ1-1; D uncertain. Per germline, CDR1 LNHDA and CDR2 SQIVND (reference sequence). This CDR3 is built from 12 residues. V dropped 3 bases and J dropped 11 bases, with 13 bases sitting between them. As DNA, the CDR3 is TGTGCCAGTAGTATCCCAAGCCAAGAGGCTTTCTTT. Protein sequence: CASSIPSQEAFF. The full variable domain, rest sourced from reference TRBV19 and TRBJ1-1, is DGGITQSPKYLFRKEGQNVTLSCEQNLNHDAMYWYRQDPGQGLRLIYYSQIVNDFQKGDIAEGYSVSREKKESFPLTVTSAQKNPTAFYLCASSIPSQEAFFGQGTRLTVV.

The J gene is TRBJ1-3, the V gene TRBV19; D is undetermined. From germline, CDR1 is LNHDA and CDR2 SQIVND (reference sequence). The ends were cut back, 5 bases at V and 0 bases at J, with 14 bases in the middle. This CDR3 comprises 16 residues. CDR3 coding DNA: TGTGCCAGTAGTCCTCGACCAGGAATCTCTGGAAACACCATATATTTT. Amino acids: CASSPRPGISGNTIYF.

V is TRBV4-1 and J is TRBJ1-6, with D tentatively TRBD1 (6 bases). The CDR3 sequence is 17 residues long. Trimming pared 4 bases from V and 7 bases from J, leaving 20 bases between. The germline gives CDR1 MGHRA, CDR2 YSYEKL. The DNA for the CDR3 is TGCGCCAGCAGCCTAGGACAGCTCCTTGGGGGAAATTCACCCCTCCACTTT. Translated, it gives CASSLGQLLGGNSPLHF.

The rearrangement joins TRBV5-1 to TRBJ2-7; possible D gene TRBD2, 6 bases. This CDR3 is 16 amino acids long. V was clipped by 0 bases and J by 2 bases, with 15 bases between them. The germline V gene has CDR1 SGHRS and CDR2 YFSETQ. For the CDR3, the DNA is TGCGCCAGCAGCTTGGGGGGCAGGGAGGTTGCCTACGAGCAGTACTTC. Its translation is CASSLGGREVAYEQYF. Together with reference TRBV5-1 and TRBJ2-7, the CDR3 gives the full variable domain: KAGVTQTPRYLIKTRGQQVTLSCSPISGHRSVSWYQQTPGQGLQFLFEYFSETQRNKGNFPGRFSGRQFSNSRSEMNVSTLELGDSALYLCASSLGGREVAYEQYFGPGTRLTVT.

This clone was observed a handful of times. The chain links TRBV11-2 to TRBJ2-4; perhaps TRBD1 as D (5 bases). The germline CDR1 and CDR2 sequences are SGHAT and FQNNGV. V was clipped by 5 bases and J by 0 bases, with 17 bases between them. The length of the CDR3 is 17 residues. CDR3 amino acids: CASSPRQGSVAKNIQYF. The CDR3 DNA reads as TGTGCCAGCAGCCCCCGGCAGGGAAGTGTAGCCAAAAACATTCAGTACTTC.

This clone came up a few times. V and J are TRBV3-1 (or the pseudogene TRBV3-2) and TRBJ1-3; 10 positions agree with TRBD1. The length of the CDR3 is 14 residues. Germline loops: CDR1 LGHDT, CDR2 YNNKEL (reference sequence). J gave up 7 bases and V 1 base, and 1 base lay outside the gene matches. The CDR3 spells CASSQATGGNTIYF. The CDR3 coding sequence is TGTGCCAGCAGCCAAGCGACAGGGGGCAACACCATATATTTT.

The chain couples TRBV29-1 to TRBJ1-2; D is ambiguous. The length of the CDR3 is 11 residues. Germline CDR1 reads SQVTM; CDR2 reads ANQGSEA. CDR3 loop: CSSDEGYGYTF. The CDR3 coding sequence is TGCAGTTCCGACGAGGGCTATGGCTACACCTTC.

This clone was seen a single time. The V call is TRBV5-4, the J call TRBJ1-1; maybe TRBD1 (6 bases). The V gene lost 4 bases and the J gene lost 0 bases, with 16 bases spanning the gap. The germline CDR1 and CDR2 sequences are SGHNT and YYREEE (reference sequence). The CDR3 spans 16 residues. CDR3 in amino acids: CASSRPQGVMNTEAFF. In DNA form, the CDR3 reads TGTGCCAGCAGCCGCCCACAGGGAGTCATGAACACTGAAGCTTTCTTT.

This clone appeared a few times. The gene calls are TRBV3-1 (or the pseudogene TRBV3-2) and TRBJ2-2; D ambiguous. V shed 4 bases and J shed 7 bases, with 13 bases lying between them. Per germline, CDR1 LGHDT and CDR2 YNNKEL (reference sequence). The CDR3 has 14 amino acids. CDR3 region: CASSRETLNGELFF. The CDR3 DNA reads TGTGCCAGCAGCCGAGAGACTTTGAACGGGGAGCTGTTTTTT.

This chain's CDR3 is CASSFRWDEQFF. Here the CDR3 DNA reads TGTGCCAGCAGTTTCCGTTGGGATGAGCAGTTCTTC. The chain is built from TRBV6-5 and TRBJ2-1; D is unclear. Per the germline V gene, CDR1 is MNHEY and CDR2 is SVGAGI. This CDR3 spans 12 amino acids. V lost 4 bases to trimming and J lost 8 bases, with 9 bases between them.

This clone came up once. This sequence joins TRBV6-5 and TRBJ2-1, with D possibly being TRBD2 (5 bases). This CDR3 spans 15 amino acids. The germline CDR1 and CDR2 sequences are MNHEY and SVGAGI. Between the trimmed V and J ends, which lost 5 bases and 4 bases, there was a span of 15 bases. The CDR3 region has the DNA TGTGCCAGCAGTCTAAGCGGCGCGGATTACAATGAGCAGTTCTTC. Protein product: CASSLSGADYNEQFF.

The chain has TRBV13 and TRBJ1-5, with 12 positions matching TRBD1. V lost 3 bases and J lost 5; bases outside the gene matches: 2. Germline V gives CDR1 PRHDT, CDR2 FYEKMQ (reference sequence). This CDR3 comprises 15 residues. The CDR3 here is CASSLGTGGHQPQHF. The CDR3 nucleotides read TGTGCCAGCAGCTTGGGGACAGGGGGCCATCAGCCCCAGCATTTT.

V gene TRBV9 combines with J gene TRBJ2-3; 8 bases are a match to TRBD2. V trimming: 0 bases; J trimming: 6 bases; junction bases outside the gene matches: 12. From germline, CDR1 is SGDLS and CDR2 YYNGEE. CDR3 size: 17 residues. In DNA, the CDR3 is TGTGCCAGCAGCGTAGATGAGGCGGGGGGTGAGGGGGATACGCAGTATTTT. This encodes CASSVDEAGGEGDTQYF.